In this sample, the clone carrying this T cell receptor (beta chain) turned up many times. What it recognizes is unknown. The CDR3 has 14 amino acids. The V gene's germline CDR1 is SGHRS and CDR2 YFSETQ. V dropped 2 bases and J dropped 2; count of bases not matched to a gene: 4. This sample is part of a study of T cells in Graves' hyperthyroidism and ophthalmopathy. RNA transcripts served as the template for amplifying TCR beta CDR3 regions. Primed by the HTBI set, a first-round RT-PCR was run on the TCR CDR3. TCRdb recomputed calls from the multiplex PCR reads with MiXCR, one row per CDR3 protein. The sample shows about 350,000 distinct CDR3 sequences, around 18% of them seen only once. Study-level findings and limits: Most clonotypes expanded in thyroid above 0.001 were likewise present in blood.

The sample was blood. The receptor comes from a woman aged 40 to 49 with Graves' ophthalmopathy. The chain has TRBV5-1 and TRBJ2-7; 7 nucleotides agree with TRBD1. CDR3 residues: CASSFGDRAYEQYF. CDR3 sequence (DNA): TGCGCCAGCAGCTTTGGGGACAGAGCCTACGAGCAGTACTTC.